A single sample gave rise to the 29 T cell receptor beta chains below, sequenced in a study of human T cells and chemical hapten exposure (dated by TCRdb to the early 2020s). The time point tag for this specimen amounts to: patch test 1, 2 weeks after DPC sensitization. This specimen's treatment or condition label, interpreted: therapeutic diphenylcyclopropenone sensitization with weekly scalp DPC. The library was made by RACE. Sequencing instrument: NextSeq 500. Through fastp at Q25 and MiXCR, TCRdb rebuilt clones from the public reads, retaining in-frame beta chains. Every CDR3 protein is listed once, alongside the most common genes and DNA of its rows. Here the sample has 350,000 or so distinct CDR3 sequences; around 6.9% occur a single time. The ten largest clones capture roughly 7.9% of the sample. The sample was whole blood, taken in connection with sensitization to the hapten diphenylcyclopropenone (DPC). The receptors stem from a woman between 18 and 29 years old with alopecia areata. Some clones in this sample may be carry-over from other donors' samples.

The sample holds a few counts of this clonotype. The chain couples TRBV7-2 to TRBJ2-3, with a tentative D call TRBD2 (6 bases). CDR3 length: 15 residues. From germline, CDR1 is SGHTA and CDR2 FQGNSA. The V gene lost 5 bases and the J gene lost 3 bases, with 15 bases spanning the gap. The CDR3 here is CASSQRPGETDTQYF. The DNA for the CDR3 is TGTGCCAGCAGCCAAAGGCCGGGGGAAACAGATACGCAGTATTTT.

A remark on this clonotype: Just one base apart from a much larger clone, this may be a read error. V usage is TRBV29-1 and J usage is TRBJ2-3, with TRBD2 matching 9 bases. Germline V CDR1 and CDR2: SQVTM, ANQGSEA. The length of the CDR3 is 15 residues. After removal of 5 bases from V and 2 bases from J, the junction contained 8 bases not matched to a gene. Here the CDR3 DNA reads TGCAGCGTTAGGACTGGCGGGGGGGACACAGATACGCAGTATTTT. As protein: CSVRTGGGDTDTQYF.

The chain is built from TRBV10-3 and TRBJ2-3; D tentatively reads TRBD1 or TRBD2 (6 bases each). V lost 6 bases and J lost 0, with 13 bases in between. In germline, CDR1 is ENHRY, CDR2 SYGVKD. The CDR3 spans 15 residues. CDR3 DNA sequence: TGTGCCATCAGGAAACAGGGAGGAAGCACAGATACGCAGTATTTT. Residues: CAIRKQGGSTDTQYF.

The V call is TRBV2, the J call TRBJ2-5, with 10 bases aligning to TRBD2. Per germline, CDR1 SNHLY and CDR2 FYNNEI. The CDR3 runs to 19 residues. V was pared by 3 bases and J by 0 bases, with 13 bases of the junction left unmatched. CDR3 nucleotide sequence: TGTGCCAGCAGTGAGCCAGTACCTAGCGGGGGCCTGTACCAAGAGACCCAGTACTTC. Translated, it gives CASSEPVPSGGLYQETQYF.

The rearrangement links TRBV6-5 to TRBJ2-5; D is possibly TRBD2 (6 bases). V was shortened by 2 bases and J by 2 bases, with 33 bases between the two germline ends. Germline-derived CDR1 and CDR2 are MNHEY and SVGAGI. This CDR3 has 22 residues. CDR3 amino acids: CASSYPTRGGIKLRAEQETQYF. DNA of the CDR3: TGTGCCAGCAGTTACCCGACCCGAGGAGGGATCAAGTTGCGGGCGGAACAAGAGACCCAGTACTTC.

This clonotype was recorded many times. The genes are TRBV7-2 and TRBJ2-1; 9 nucleotides match TRBD1. Germline V gene lookup returns CDR1 SGHTA and CDR2 FQGNSA. The CDR3 contains 15 residues. Trimming took 6 bases from V and 8 from J; bases not matched to a gene: 11. The CDR3 reads CASSFRGTGFDEQFF. The CDR3 DNA reads TGTGCCAGCAGTTTCCGAGGGACAGGGTTTGATGAGCAGTTCTTC.

This clonotype has more than one count but fewer than ten. V usage is TRBV18 and J usage is TRBJ2-3, with 7 bases identical to TRBD2. This CDR3 region has 16 residues. Trimming at V came to 6 bases and at J to 2 bases, leaving 11 bases not matched to a gene. Germline V CDR1 and CDR2: KGHSH, LQKENI. The CDR3 DNA is TGTGCCAGCTCCCCCACGGAGCGGGGTTCCACAGATACGCAGTATTTT. Translation gives CASSPTERGSTDTQYF.

This clonotype was recorded a few times. The chain links TRBV5-1 to TRBJ2-2, with 9 bases that match TRBD1. The J segment lost 8 bases and the V segment lost 0 bases, leaving 8 bases of the junction unmatched. This CDR3 is 16 amino acids long. Looked up from germline, CDR1 is SGHRS and CDR2 is YFSETQ. CDR3 residues: CASSLEGTGYSGELFF. CDR3 in DNA: TGCGCCAGCAGCTTGGAAGGGACAGGGTATTCGGGGGAGCTGTTTTTT.

This clonotype was counted many times. The CDR3 here is CSARSPLGNQPQHF. CDR3 coding DNA: TGCAGTGCTAGATCCCCTCTGGGCAATCAGCCCCAGCATTTT. V is TRBV20-1 and J is TRBJ1-5; D remains unclear. The CDR3 contains 14 residues. Germline V gives CDR1 DFQATT, CDR2 SNEGSKA (reference sequence). V lost 2 bases, J lost 2 bases, and 10 bases lay in between.

This clonotype was found a few times. The chain couples TRBV3-1 to TRBJ1-4; unclear D gene. V shed 2 bases and J shed 5 bases, with 9 bases lying between them. This CDR3 spans 14 amino acids. Germline assignment: CDR1 LGHDT and CDR2 YNNKEL (reference sequence). CDR3 sequence (DNA): TGTGCCAGCAGCCAAAGGACGGAGAATGAAAAACTGTTTTTT. It specifies CASSQRTENEKLFF.

This clonotype was seen repeatedly, ten times or more. Germline and junction disagree at one end, which may indicate a read error. The rearrangement joins TRBV20-1 to TRBJ1-1; maybe TRBD1 (5 bases). Looked up from germline, CDR1 is DFQATT and CDR2 is SNEGSKA (reference sequence). This CDR3 spans 14 amino acids. The CDR3 coding sequence is TGCAGTGCAGCGACAACGAAGAGACAGATATACCTTTCCTTT. Translated: CSAATTKRQIYLSF.

This chain uses TRBV20-1 with TRBJ2-1, with 9 bases that match TRBD2. The junction had 6 bases not matched to a gene; V was cut back by 2 bases and J by 7 bases. CDR3 length: 14 amino acids. Germline V gene sequence: CDR1 DFQATT, CDR2 SNEGSKA (reference sequence). The CDR3 region is CSARLAGKRNEQFF. The CDR3 nucleotides read TGCAGTGCTAGACTAGCGGGGAAACGAAATGAGCAGTTCTTC.

This clonotype came up many times. The chain uses TRBV9 and TRBJ2-7; D gene unclear. Germline V lookup: CDR1 SGDLS, CDR2 YYNGEE. Trimming pared 4 bases from V and 5 bases from J, leaving 16 bases between. The length of the CDR3 is 14 residues. CDR3 DNA sequence: TGTGCCAGCAGCCCAGACGACGAAATCCACGAGCAGTACTTC. Its translation is CASSPDDEIHEQYF.

The V and J genes are TRBV5-8 and TRBJ2-3; no firm D call. This CDR3 has 15 amino acids. Germline values: CDR1 SGHTS, CDR2 YDEGEE. V was pared by 1 base and J by 2 bases, with 11 bases between. The CDR3 DNA is TGTGCCAGCAGCTTGTATCCGGATAACACAGATACGCAGTATTTT. Protein sequence: CASSLYPDNTDTQYF.

A few counts support this clonotype. The chain recombines TRBV5-1 with TRBJ2-3; possibly TRBD1 for D (5 bases). Germline assignment: CDR1 SGHRS and CDR2 YFSETQ. V shed 1 base and J shed 4 bases, with 13 bases lying between them. The CDR3 loop spans 15 amino acids. CDR3 coding DNA: TGCGCCAGCAGCTTGAGCCAGGGAAGGGCAGATACGCAGTATTTT. Amino acid sequence: CASSLSQGRADTQYF.

This rearrangement joins TRBV29-1 to TRBJ1-5, with D uncertain. Germline V gives CDR1 SQVTM, CDR2 ANQGSEA. The CDR3 runs 13 residues. V lost 3 bases and J lost 3, with 9 bases in between. The CDR3 region is CSVEGGFNQPQHF. The CDR3 coding sequence is TGCAGCGTTGAGGGCGGATTCAATCAGCCCCAGCATTTT.

This clonotype was seen many times. The chain has TRBV4-2 and TRBJ2-7; D is perhaps TRBD1 or TRBD2 (5 bases each). This CDR3 region has 16 residues. V lost 5 bases, J lost 5 bases, and 22 bases lay in between. Germline V gene lookup returns CDR1 LGHNA and CDR2 YNFKEQ. The CDR3 here is CASSLRASGATDEQYF. The CDR3 region has the DNA TGTGCCAGCAGCTTGCGGGCCTCCGGGGCCACGGACGAGCAGTACTTC.

This clonotype was detected many times. The V and J genes are TRBV28 and TRBJ1-2, with TRBD1 identical over 10 bases. V trimming: 3 bases; J trimming: 4 bases; junction bases outside the gene matches: 2. Germline V CDR1 and CDR2: MDHEN, SYDVKM. The CDR3 consists of 14 residues. The chain's CDR3 is CASSLGQGLYGYTF. Here the CDR3 DNA reads TGTGCCAGCAGTTTGGGACAGGGGCTCTATGGCTACACCTTC.

Only a few counts were recorded for this clonotype. CDR3 sequence: CASSVDRGDNYEQYF. CDR3 sequence (DNA): TGTGCCAGCAGTGTGGACAGGGGAGATAACTACGAGCAGTACTTC. The chain employs TRBV6-5 and TRBJ2-7; 9 nucleotides agree with TRBD1. The trim removed 5 bases at V and 3 bases at J, leaving 8 bases unmatched. This CDR3 has 15 residues. Germline lookup yields CDR1 MNHEY and CDR2 SVGAGI.

The V call is TRBV6-5, the J call TRBJ1-1; 10 nucleotides align to TRBD1. The CDR3 runs 15 residues. V was pared by 6 bases and J by 5 bases, with 9 bases of the junction left unmatched. Germline V gene sequence: CDR1 MNHEY, CDR2 SVGAGI. The CDR3 sequence: CASSLDRGKITEAFF. The CDR3 DNA follows: TGTGCCAGCAGCCTGGACAGGGGGAAGATTACTGAAGCTTTCTTT.

This clonotype was observed at least ten times. The chain is built from TRBV5-1 and TRBJ2-6; D is possibly TRBD1 (5 bases). The CDR3 spans 15 residues. The V gene's germline CDR1 is SGHRS and CDR2 YFSETQ. With 4 bases removed from V and 4 bases from J, the gap between germline ends came to 12 bases. In DNA form, the CDR3 reads TGCGCCAGCAGCCTGACAGAGATGGGGGCCAACGTCCTGACTTTC. It is translated as CASSLTEMGANVLTF.

Only a few counts were recorded for this clonotype. The chain couples TRBV20-1 to TRBJ1-5; D gene uncertain. The germline CDR1 and CDR2 sequences are DFQATT and SNEGSKA (reference sequence). V lost 3 bases to trimming and J lost 1 base, with 10 bases between them. This CDR3 has 14 residues. The CDR3 nucleotides read TGCAGTGCTAGCCTCGATCGGAGCAATCAGCCCCAGCATTTT. Amino acid sequence: CSASLDRSNQPQHF.

This clonotype was seen ten or more times. V usage is TRBV7-3 and J usage is TRBJ2-5, with D perhaps matching TRBD2 (6 bases). CDR1 is SGHTA, CDR2 FQGTGA, per germline. The CDR3 is made up of 13 amino acids. Trimming removed 2 bases from V and 3 bases from J, with 7 bases in between. CDR3 amino acids: CASSLWGEETQYF. For the CDR3, the DNA is TGTGCCAGCAGCTTATGGGGGGAAGAGACCCAGTACTTC. Using reference TRBV7-3 and TRBJ2-5 for the parts outside the CDR3, the full variable domain is GAGVSQTPSNKVTEKGKYVELRCDPISGHTALYWYRQSLGQGPEFLIYFQGTGAADDSGLPNDRFFAVRPEGSVSTLKIQRTERGDSAVYLCASSLWGEETQYFGPGTRLLVL.

In its sample, this clonotype was seen many times. V gene TRBV7-2 combines with J gene TRBJ2-3; D is unclear. The CDR3 has 15 residues. Germline CDR1 and CDR2: SGHTA and FQGNSA. V dropped 1 base and J dropped 2 bases, with 10 bases sitting between them. The CDR3 here is CASSLVSSITDTQYF. The CDR3 coding sequence is TGTGCCAGCAGCTTAGTTAGCAGCATCACAGATACGCAGTATTTT.

The V gene is TRBV20-1, the J gene TRBJ2-5, with D unresolved. Germline values: CDR1 DFQATT, CDR2 SNEGSKA (reference sequence). This CDR3 has 12 residues. The ends were cut back, 5 bases at V and 1 base at J, with 8 bases in the middle. The CDR3 reads CSASRLQETQYF. In DNA form, the CDR3 reads TGCAGTGCTTCAAGACTCCAAGAGACCCAGTACTTC.

This clonotype occurred a few times. The chain carries TRBV29-1 and TRBJ2-3, with TRBD2 matching 8 bases. V lost 7 bases to trimming and J lost 2 bases; unmatched junction nucleotides: 11. The CDR3 is made up of 15 amino acids. CDR1 is SQVTM, CDR2 ANQGSEA, per germline. This CDR3 is CSGGGTDSLTDTQYF. DNA for the CDR3: TGCAGCGGCGGGGGGACGGACAGTCTCACAGATACGCAGTATTTT.

This clonotype was observed a few times. J is TRBJ2-3 and V is TRBV24-1, with 9 nucleotides matching TRBD2. J gave up 1 base and V 5 bases, and 9 bases lay outside the gene matches. The CDR3 spans 17 residues. Germline V gene data show CDR1 as KGHDR and CDR2 as SFDVKD. CDR3: CATSVPISGGGTDTQYF. The DNA for the CDR3 is TGTGCCACCAGTGTCCCTATTAGCGGGGGCGGCACAGATACGCAGTATTTT.

This clonotype was found a few times. The chain's CDR3 is CSVPGSSNYGYTF. CDR3 coding DNA: TGCAGTGTCCCAGGATCTTCTAACTATGGCTACACCTTC. This chain joins TRBV20-1 and TRBJ1-2; no clear D gene. This CDR3 comprises 13 residues. Germline CDR1 and CDR2: DFQATT and SNEGSKA (reference sequence). V was clipped by 7 bases and J by 0 bases, with 12 bases between them.

This clonotype was picked up many times. The chain recombines TRBV6-2 or TRBV6-3 with TRBJ1-2; D unresolved. The V gene lost 5 bases and the J gene lost 0 bases, with 10 bases spanning the gap. Germline lookup yields CDR1 MNHEY and CDR2 SVGEGT. CDR3 length equals 14 residues. This chain's CDR3 is CASSLPVANYGYTF. The CDR3 bases are TGTGCCAGCAGTCTACCAGTAGCTAACTATGGCTACACCTTC.